The entry that follows covers one T cell receptor beta chain sequence. The same CDR3 arises from other DNA sequences in this sample as well. This specimen belongs to a study of blood T cell repertoires in COVID-19. The method was immunoSEQ multiplex PCR; TCRdb's version includes in-frame clones alone and lacks a portion of them. The repertoire holds 160,000 or so clones, with 78% as singletons. Germline V gene lookup returns CDR1 KGHSH and CDR2 LQKENI. The CDR3 contains 14 residues. V lost 2 bases, J lost 4 bases, and 8 bases lay in between. The chain employs TRBV18 and TRBJ1-4; perhaps TRBD1 as D (5 bases). The specimen sequenced was peripheral blood. This sequence originates from a woman older than 75 with acute or convalescent COVID-19. The chain's CDR3 is CASSPRQNNEKLFF. The CDR3 bases are TGTGCCAGCTCACCAAGACAGAATAATGAAAAACTGTTTTTT.